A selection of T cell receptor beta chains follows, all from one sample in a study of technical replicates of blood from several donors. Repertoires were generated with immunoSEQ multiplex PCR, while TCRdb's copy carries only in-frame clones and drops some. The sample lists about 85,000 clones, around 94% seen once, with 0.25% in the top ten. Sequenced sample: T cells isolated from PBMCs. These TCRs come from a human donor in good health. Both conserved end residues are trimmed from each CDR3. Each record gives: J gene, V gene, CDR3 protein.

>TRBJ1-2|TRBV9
ASSANNRDRGLYGYT
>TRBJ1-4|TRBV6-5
ASSRTRPNEKLF
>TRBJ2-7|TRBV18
ASSPSAGSYEQY
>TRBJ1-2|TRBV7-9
ASSFGSYGYT
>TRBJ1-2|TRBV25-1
ASSDPSGRNYGYT
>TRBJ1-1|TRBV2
ASSDRDTEAF
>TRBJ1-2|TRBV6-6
ASSYRTGGGSGYT
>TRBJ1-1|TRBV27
ASSPPSDRAAPPNIEAF
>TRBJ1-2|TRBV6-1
AILRYGYT
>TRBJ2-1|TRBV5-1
ASSSSPAGAGVYNEQF
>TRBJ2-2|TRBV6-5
ASSYEYRENTGELF
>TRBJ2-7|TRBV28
ASSFLGQGARGEQY
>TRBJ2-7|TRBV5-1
ASSLDWMRTSGGTYEQY
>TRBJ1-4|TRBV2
ASAQGGFIATNEKLF
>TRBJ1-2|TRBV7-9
ASSQKHTGGVRGYT
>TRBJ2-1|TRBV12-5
ASGLVTAGVNNEQF
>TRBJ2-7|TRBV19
ASSIAVQTYEQY
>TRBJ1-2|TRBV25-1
ASSEEGDRYGYT
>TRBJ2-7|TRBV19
ASSIGGGYYEQY
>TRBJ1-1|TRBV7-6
ASSPLGGSANTEAF
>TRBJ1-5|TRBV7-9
ASSLVYGGDSNQPQH
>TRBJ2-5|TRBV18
ASSQEEETQY
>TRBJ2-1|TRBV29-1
SVDPAVYPENNEQF
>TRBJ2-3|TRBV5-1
ASRPTGGLSVTQY
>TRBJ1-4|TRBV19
ASRPVRGGGKHEKLF
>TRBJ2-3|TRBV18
ASSPPSGPGDTQY
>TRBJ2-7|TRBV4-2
ASSQEGDRFYEQY
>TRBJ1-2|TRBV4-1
ASSQADRDHYGYT
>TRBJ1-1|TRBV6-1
ATTGLFSPNTEAF
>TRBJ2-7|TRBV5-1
ASSLGQGRSYEQY
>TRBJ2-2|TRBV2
ASSVGQGYTGELF
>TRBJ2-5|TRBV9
ASSVGGYQETQY
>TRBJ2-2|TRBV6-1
ATRQEVTGELF
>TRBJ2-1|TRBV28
ASSFATGTRNNEQF
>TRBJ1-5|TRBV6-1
ASSVLSDSNQPQH
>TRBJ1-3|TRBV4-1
ASSQVINRAGGNTIY
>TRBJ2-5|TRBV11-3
ASSRGGTQY
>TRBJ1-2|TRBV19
ASSIPGFSYGYT
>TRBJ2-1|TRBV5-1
ASSLETSGRSYEQF
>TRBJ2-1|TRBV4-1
ASSQAPLRDGGANNEQF
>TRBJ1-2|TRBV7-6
ASSLIPGTGTLGHGYT
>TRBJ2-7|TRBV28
ASSSRRYGIYEQY
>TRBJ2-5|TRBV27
ASSWSRAEATQY
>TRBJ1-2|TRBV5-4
ASRGGRHGLQYGYT
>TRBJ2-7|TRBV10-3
AISNPGQGTYEQY
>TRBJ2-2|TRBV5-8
ASSPAGGLAGDSGELF
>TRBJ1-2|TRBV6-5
ASSWGNGGYT
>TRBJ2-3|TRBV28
ASISGLSRGDTQY
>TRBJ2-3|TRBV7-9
AAPRAGTDTQY
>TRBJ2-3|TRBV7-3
ASSTTSGGSTDTQY
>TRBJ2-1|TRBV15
ATSREAGAYNEQF
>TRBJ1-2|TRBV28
ASSFRQGLYGYT
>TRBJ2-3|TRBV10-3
AISPEGGGGTDTQY
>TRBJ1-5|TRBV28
ASSFSSTVNQPQH
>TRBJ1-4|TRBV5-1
ASSLAFRTAEKLF
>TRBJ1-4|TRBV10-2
ASMGGGTNEKLF
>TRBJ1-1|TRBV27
ASSFRGKNTEAF
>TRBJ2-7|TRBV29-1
SARGYEQY
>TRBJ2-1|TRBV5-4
ASSLRSNIGGVGGNEQF
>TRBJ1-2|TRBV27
ASSVDRASYGYT